The sequence of this TCR beta chain was determined in a study of blood T cells in healthy people across ages. The CDR3 is made up of 15 amino acids. The ends were cut back, 1 base at V and 1 base at J, with 8 bases in the middle. Germline lookup yields CDR1 SEHNR and CDR2 FQNEAQ (reference sequence). Investigators took about 9.4 milliliters of peripheral blood from every donor. The second PCR ran roughly 7 to 12 cycles with a sample-barcoded 5' primer and J-beta primers. TCRdb ran MiXCR on the 5' RACE reads and lists one entry per CDR3 protein. The data show hundreds of thousands of distinct CDR3 sequences, 58% seen once. At least ten counts were recorded for this clonotype.

The receptor was isolated from a man under 40 in good health. The chain has TRBV7-9 and TRBJ2-4, with a possible D match to TRBD1 (6 bases). Sequenced sample: blood. This CDR3 is CASSLDQGAKNIQYF. CDR3 sequence (DNA): TGTGCCAGCAGCTTAGATCAGGGGGCCAAAAACATTCAGTACTTC.